This TCR beta chain was retrieved from a study of T cells after posttransplantation cyclophosphamide. Sequencing was performed with immunoSEQ multiplex PCR; in TCRdb, only in-frame clones are kept and a portion is missing. This sample yields about 10,000 clones, of which approximately 80% are seen a single time; 5.4% belongs to the top ten. Points on this clone: Its antigen is still unknown.

The study, taken as a whole, reports: Later post-transplant blood repertoires were often dominated by donor CD8+ memory clones. TRB clonality was highly associated with recipient CMV seropositivity and reactivation.

Cyclophosphamide on days +3 and +4 followed busulfan-fludarabine conditioning and a marrow graft. Trimming removed 6 bases at V and 7 bases at J, with 12 bases between. Germline V CDR1 and CDR2: MNHNS, SASEGT. This CDR3 region has 13 residues. The chain joins TRBV6-1 to TRBJ1-4; D is uncertain. The TCR originated in a female patient aged 45 to 65 who received an allogeneic stem cell transplant from a related donor, was CMV-positive, and had no GVHD. Some T cells may be supplied by the graft donor. The specimen comprised PBMCs, sampled after allogeneic stem cell transplant with posttransplant cyclophosphamide. In DNA form, the CDR3 reads TGTGCCAGCAGGCGGTTCTTGGGTGAAAAACTGTTTTTT. Residues: CASRRFLGEKLFF.